This is a list of T cell receptor beta chains from one sample in a study of blood T cell repertoires in COVID-19. TCRdb's table, derived via immunoSEQ multiplex PCR, lists solely in-frame clones and lacks some. This sample has 200,000 to 250,000 clones; about 83% occur once, and the top ten carry roughly 6.2%. Sequencing was done on a sample of PBMCs or T cells enriched from blood (not recorded which). The receptors stem from a middle-aged woman who had recovered from COVID-19. Both conserved end residues are part of each CDR3. D genes are given only for firm matches. The size entry is marked missing in some rows and otherwise reads once, few, many or a size class.

CDR3aa | CDR3nt | v_gene | len | j_gene | d_gene | abundance
CSASEQGYGNQPQHF | TGCAGTGCTAGTGAGCAGGGGTATGGCAATCAGCCCCAGCATTTT | TRBV20-1 | 15 | TRBJ1-5 | NA | NA
CASSGRDETNTEAFF | TGTGCCAGTAGTGGCAGGGATGAAACGAACACTGAAGCTTTCTTT | TRBV19 | 15 | TRBJ1-1 | NA | NA
CASSTLSTRRAGELFF | TGTGCCAGTAGTACCCTTTCTACCCGCAGGGCCGGGGAGCTGTTTTTT | TRBV19 | 16 | TRBJ2-2 | NA | NA
CASSPYSGSGQFF | TGTGCCAGCAGTCCTTATAGCGGGAGTGGGCAGTTCTTC | TRBV11-2 | 13 | TRBJ2-1 | TRBD2 | NA
CASSLSGTGGYEQYF | TGTGCCAGCAGCCTCTCCGGGACGGGAGGCTACGAGCAGTACTTC | TRBV11-2 | 15 | TRBJ2-7 | TRBD2 | once
CASSLTRLGEQYF | TGTGCCAGCAGCTTAACCAGACTAGGCGAGCAGTACTTC | TRBV7-2 | 13 | TRBJ2-7 | NA | NA
CASSLAGGSSYEQYF | TGCGCCAGCAGCTTGGCGGGCGGGTCTTCCTACGAGCAGTACTTC | TRBV5-1 | 15 | TRBJ2-7 | NA | NA
CASGLTEGYTF | TGTGCCAGCGGACTGACGGAGGGCTACACCTTC | TRBV2 | 11 | TRBJ1-2 | NA | NA
CASSEGLAESYEQYF | TGTGCCAGCAGCGAGGGACTAGCGGAATCCTACGAGCAGTACTTC | TRBV9 | 15 | TRBJ2-7 | TRBD2 | NA
CASSLGQGLNSPLHF | TGTGCCAGCAGCTTAGGCCAGGGCCTTAATTCACCCCTCCACTTT | TRBV7-6 | 15 | TRBJ1-6 | NA | NA
CASSLEGQGADTQYF | TGTGCCAGCAGCTTAGAGGGACAGGGGGCAGATACGCAGTATTTT | TRBV11-3 | 15 | TRBJ2-3 | TRBD1 | NA
CATQSASWSTDTQYF | TGTGCCACCCAGTCCGCTAGTTGGAGCACAGATACGCAGTATTTT | TRBV27 | 15 | TRBJ2-3 | NA | NA
CASSPFRGRTMNTEAFF | TGTGCCAGCAGCCCGTTTCGCGGGAGAACGATGAACACTGAAGCTTTCTTT | TRBV5-4 | 17 | TRBJ1-1 | NA | NA
CASSPGYPHEQFF | TGTGCCAGCAGCCCGGGATACCCCCATGAGCAGTTCTTC | TRBV7-2 | 13 | TRBJ2-1 | NA | NA
CASSLSSGGSYNEQFF | TGTGCCAGCAGTTTATCGAGCGGGGGCTCCTACAATGAGCAGTTCTTC | TRBV27 | 16 | TRBJ2-1 | TRBD2 | NA
CAWTRQASNTGELFF | TGTGCCTGGACGAGACAGGCCTCGAACACCGGGGAGCTGTTTTTT | TRBV30 | 15 | TRBJ2-2 | NA | few
CASSWDSAETQYF | TGTGCCAGCAGCTGGGATAGCGCAGAGACCCAGTACTTC | TRBV9 | 13 | TRBJ2-5 | NA | NA
CASSLVGLAEGNEQFF | TGTGCCAGCAGCTTAGTGGGCCTAGCGGAGGGGAATGAGCAGTTCTTC | TRBV11-2 | 16 | TRBJ2-1 | TRBD2 | NA
CASSLRQLRMNTEAFF | TGTGCCAGCAGTTTAAGACAGCTACGTATGAACACTGAAGCTTTCTTT | TRBV28 | 16 | TRBJ1-1 | NA | NA
CASSAGAKNIQYF | TGTGCCAGCAGTGCGGGAGCCAAAAACATTCAGTACTTC | TRBV2 | 13 | TRBJ2-4 | NA | NA
CASSPFRGTGELFF | TGTGCCAGCAGTCCGTTCCGGGGCACCGGGGAGCTGTTTTTT | TRBV3-1/TRBV3-2 | 14 | TRBJ2-2 | NA | NA
CASSGLAGANVLTF | TGTGCCAGCAGCGGACTAGCTGGGGCCAACGTCCTGACTTTC | TRBV6-5 | 14 | TRBJ2-6 | TRBD2 | NA
CATSGNSGSLTVFF | TGTGCCACCAGTGGCAATAGCGGGAGTTTAACGGTGTTCTTC | TRBV24-1 | 14 | TRBJ2-1 | TRBD2 | NA
CASSLVPLVLATGELFF | TGTGCCAGCAGCTTAGTTCCACTAGTTTTAGCCACCGGGGAGCTGTTTTTT | TRBV7-2 | 17 | TRBJ2-2 | NA | NA
CAWSTRGEQYF | TGTGCCTGGAGTACAAGGGGCGAGCAGTACTTC | TRBV30 | 11 | TRBJ2-7 | NA | NA
CASSYTGLAGTEQFF | TGTGCCAGCAGTTACACCGGACTAGCGGGGACCGAGCAGTTCTTC | TRBV6-2/TRBV6-3 | 15 | TRBJ2-1 | TRBD2 | NA
CASSPGSNYGYTF | TGTGCCAGCAGTCCAGGGTCCAACTATGGCTACACCTTC | TRBV28 | 13 | TRBJ1-2 | NA | NA
CASSLRDSWGGELFF | TGTGCCAGCAGCTTACGGGACTCTTGGGGCGGGGAGCTGTTTTTT | TRBV5-5 | 15 | TRBJ2-2 | NA | NA
CASSQSGLAGLDSYNEQFF | TGTGCCAGCAGCCAGTCGGGACTAGCGGGATTAGACTCCTACAATGAGCAGTTCTTC | TRBV14 | 19 | TRBJ2-1 | TRBD2 | NA
CASSIRQGGFGYTF | TGTGCCAGTAGTATAAGACAGGGGGGATTCGGCTACACCTTC | TRBV19 | 14 | TRBJ1-2 | TRBD1 | NA
CASSRDRFNYGYTF | TGCGCCAGCAGCAGGGACAGATTTAACTATGGCTACACCTTC | TRBV5-1 | 14 | TRBJ1-2 | TRBD1 | NA
CASSGMGRDEQFF | TGCGCCAGCAGCGGCATGGGGAGGGATGAGCAGTTCTTC | TRBV5-1 | 13 | TRBJ2-1 | TRBD2 | NA
CASSLDAQAEAFF | TGTGCCAGCAGCTTAGACGCGCAGGCTGAAGCTTTCTTT | TRBV11-2 | 13 | TRBJ1-1 | NA | NA